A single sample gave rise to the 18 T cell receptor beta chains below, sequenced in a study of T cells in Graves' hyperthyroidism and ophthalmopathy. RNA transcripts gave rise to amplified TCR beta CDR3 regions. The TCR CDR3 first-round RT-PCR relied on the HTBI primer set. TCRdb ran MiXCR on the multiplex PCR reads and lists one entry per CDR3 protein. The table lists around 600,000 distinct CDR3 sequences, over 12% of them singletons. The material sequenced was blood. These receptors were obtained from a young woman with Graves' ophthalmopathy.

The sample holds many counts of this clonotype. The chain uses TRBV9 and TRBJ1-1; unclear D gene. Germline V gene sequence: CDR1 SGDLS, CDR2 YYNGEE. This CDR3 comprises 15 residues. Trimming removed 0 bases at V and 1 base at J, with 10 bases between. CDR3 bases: TGTGCCAGCAGCGTAGACGGAGGATGGAACACTGAAGCTTTCTTT. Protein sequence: CASSVDGGWNTEAFF.

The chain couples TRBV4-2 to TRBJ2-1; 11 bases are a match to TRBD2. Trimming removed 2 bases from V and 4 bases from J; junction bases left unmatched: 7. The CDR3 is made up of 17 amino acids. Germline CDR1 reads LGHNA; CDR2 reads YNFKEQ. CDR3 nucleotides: TGTGCCAGCAGCCAACATCCCGGACTAGCGGGTTACAATGAGCAGTTCTTC. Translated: CASSQHPGLAGYNEQFF.

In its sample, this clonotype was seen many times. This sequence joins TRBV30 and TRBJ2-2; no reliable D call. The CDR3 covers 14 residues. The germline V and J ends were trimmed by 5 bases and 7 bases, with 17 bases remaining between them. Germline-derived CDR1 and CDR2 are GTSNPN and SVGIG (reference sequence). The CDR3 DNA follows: TGTGCCTGGGAATCGGGCCACAGCTTCGGGGAGCTGTTTTTT. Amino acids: CAWESGHSFGELFF.

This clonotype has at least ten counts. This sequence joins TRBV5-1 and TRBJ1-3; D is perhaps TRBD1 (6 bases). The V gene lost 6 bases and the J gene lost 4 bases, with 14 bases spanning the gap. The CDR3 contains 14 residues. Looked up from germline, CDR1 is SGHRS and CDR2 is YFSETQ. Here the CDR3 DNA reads TGCGCCAGCACTTCGGGAGGGACAGGAAACACCATATATTTT. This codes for CASTSGGTGNTIYF.

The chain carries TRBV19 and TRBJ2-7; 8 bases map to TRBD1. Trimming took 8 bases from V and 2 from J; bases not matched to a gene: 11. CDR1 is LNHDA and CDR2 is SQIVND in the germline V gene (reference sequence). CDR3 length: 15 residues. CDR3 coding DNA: TGTGCCAGTTCCGCGTCAGGGACAGGCCCCTACGAGCAGTACTTC. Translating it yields CASSASGTGPYEQYF.

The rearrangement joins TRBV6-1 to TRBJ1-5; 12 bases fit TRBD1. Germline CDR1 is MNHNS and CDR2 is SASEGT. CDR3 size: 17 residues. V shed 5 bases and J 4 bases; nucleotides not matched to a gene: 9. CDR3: CASSTGTGGLGNQPQHF. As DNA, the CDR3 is TGTGCCAGCAGTACCGGGACAGGGGGCCTTGGGAATCAGCCCCAGCATTTT.

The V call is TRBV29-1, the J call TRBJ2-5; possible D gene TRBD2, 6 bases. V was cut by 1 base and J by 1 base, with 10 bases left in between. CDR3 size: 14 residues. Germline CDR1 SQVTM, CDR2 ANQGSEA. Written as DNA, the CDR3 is TGCAGCGTTGAAGGGGAGGCCGGCCAAGAGACCCAGTACTTC. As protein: CSVEGEAGQETQYF.

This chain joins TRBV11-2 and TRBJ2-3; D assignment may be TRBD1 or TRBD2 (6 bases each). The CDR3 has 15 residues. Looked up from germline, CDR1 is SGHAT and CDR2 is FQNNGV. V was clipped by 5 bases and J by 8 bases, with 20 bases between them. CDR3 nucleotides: TGTGCCAGCAGCCAAACGGTCAGCGGAGGGGGTACGCAGTATTTT. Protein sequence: CASSQTVSGGGTQYF. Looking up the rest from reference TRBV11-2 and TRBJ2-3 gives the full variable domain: EAGVAQSPRYKIIEKRQSVAFWCNPISGHATLYWYQQILGQGPKLLIQFQNNGVVDDSQLPKDRFSAERLKGVDSTLKIQPAKLEDSAVYLCASSQTVSGGGTQYFGPGTRLTVL.

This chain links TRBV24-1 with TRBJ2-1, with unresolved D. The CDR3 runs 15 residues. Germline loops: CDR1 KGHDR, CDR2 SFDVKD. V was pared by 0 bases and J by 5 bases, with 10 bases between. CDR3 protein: CATSDLQRRDNEQFF. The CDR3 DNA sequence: TGTGCCACCAGTGATTTGCAAAGACGAGACAATGAGCAGTTCTTC.

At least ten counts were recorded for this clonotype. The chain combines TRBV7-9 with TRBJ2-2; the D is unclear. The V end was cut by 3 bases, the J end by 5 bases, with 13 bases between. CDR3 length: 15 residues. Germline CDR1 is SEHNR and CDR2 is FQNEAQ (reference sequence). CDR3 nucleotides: TGTGCCAGCAGCTTTGGTGGTCGAAGGACCGGGGAGCTGTTTTTT. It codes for CASSFGGRRTGELFF.

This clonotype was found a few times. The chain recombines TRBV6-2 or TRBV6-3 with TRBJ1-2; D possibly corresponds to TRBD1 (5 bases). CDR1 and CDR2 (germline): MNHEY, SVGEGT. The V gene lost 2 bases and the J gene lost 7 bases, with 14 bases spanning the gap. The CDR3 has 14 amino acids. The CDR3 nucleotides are TGTGCCAGCAGTTACGAAGGCAGGGTCTTTGGCTACACCTTC. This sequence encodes CASSYEGRVFGYTF.

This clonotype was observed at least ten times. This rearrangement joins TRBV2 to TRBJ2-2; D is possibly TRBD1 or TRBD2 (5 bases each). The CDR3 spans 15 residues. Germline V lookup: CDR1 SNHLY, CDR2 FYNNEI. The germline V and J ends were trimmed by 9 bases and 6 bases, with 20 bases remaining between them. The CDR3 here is CASTRGALGAGELFF. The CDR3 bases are TGTGCCAGTACGAGGGGCGCCCTGGGCGCCGGGGAGCTGTTTTTT.

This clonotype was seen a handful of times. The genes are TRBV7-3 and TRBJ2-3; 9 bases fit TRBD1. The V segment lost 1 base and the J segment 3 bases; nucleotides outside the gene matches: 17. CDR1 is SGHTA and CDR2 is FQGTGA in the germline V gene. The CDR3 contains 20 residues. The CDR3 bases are TGTGCCAGCAGCTTAAGCGCCGGGGACAGGGTTGGTCATGCAACAGATACGCAGTATTTT. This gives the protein CASSLSAGDRVGHATDTQYF. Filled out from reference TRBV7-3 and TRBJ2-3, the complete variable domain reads GAGVSQTPSNKVTEKGKYVELRCDPISGHTALYWYRQSLGQGPEFLIYFQGTGAADDSGLPNDRFFAVRPEGSVSTLKIQRTERGDSAVYLCASSLSAGDRVGHATDTQYFGPGTRLTVL.

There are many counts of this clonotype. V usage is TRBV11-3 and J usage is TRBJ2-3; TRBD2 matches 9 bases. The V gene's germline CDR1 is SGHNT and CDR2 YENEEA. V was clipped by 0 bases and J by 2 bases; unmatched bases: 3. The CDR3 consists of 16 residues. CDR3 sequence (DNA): TGTGCCAGCAGCTTAGAAGCGGGAGGACACACAGATACGCAGTATTTT. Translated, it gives CASSLEAGGHTDTQYF.

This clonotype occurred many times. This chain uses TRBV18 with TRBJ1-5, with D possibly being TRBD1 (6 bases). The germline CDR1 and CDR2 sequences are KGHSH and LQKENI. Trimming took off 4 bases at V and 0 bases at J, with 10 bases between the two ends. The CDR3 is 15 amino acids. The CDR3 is CASSRGASSNQPQHF. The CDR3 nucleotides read TGTGCCAGCTCACGGGGGGCCTCTAGCAATCAGCCCCAGCATTTT.

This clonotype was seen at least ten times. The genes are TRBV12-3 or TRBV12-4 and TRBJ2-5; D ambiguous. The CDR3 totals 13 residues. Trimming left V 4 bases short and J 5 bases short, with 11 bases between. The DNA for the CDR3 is TGTGCCAGCAGTTCGGACGCGAGGGAGACCCAGTACTTC. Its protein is CASSSDARETQYF.

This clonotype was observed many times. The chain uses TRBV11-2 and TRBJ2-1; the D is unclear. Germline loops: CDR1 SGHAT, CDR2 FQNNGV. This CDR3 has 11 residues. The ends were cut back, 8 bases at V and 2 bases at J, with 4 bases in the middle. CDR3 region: CASGTYNEQFF. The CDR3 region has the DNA TGTGCCAGCGGAACCTACAATGAGCAGTTCTTC. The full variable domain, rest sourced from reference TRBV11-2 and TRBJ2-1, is EAGVAQSPRYKIIEKRQSVAFWCNPISGHATLYWYQQILGQGPKLLIQFQNNGVVDDSQLPKDRFSAERLKGVDSTLKIQPAKLEDSAVYLCASGTYNEQFFGPGTRLTVL.

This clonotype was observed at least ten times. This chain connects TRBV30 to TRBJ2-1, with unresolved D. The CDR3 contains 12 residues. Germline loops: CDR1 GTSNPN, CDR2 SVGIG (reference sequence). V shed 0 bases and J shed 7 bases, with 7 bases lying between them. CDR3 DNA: TGTGCCTGGAGTGTATCTAGTAATGAGCAGTTCTTC. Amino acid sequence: CAWSVSSNEQFF.